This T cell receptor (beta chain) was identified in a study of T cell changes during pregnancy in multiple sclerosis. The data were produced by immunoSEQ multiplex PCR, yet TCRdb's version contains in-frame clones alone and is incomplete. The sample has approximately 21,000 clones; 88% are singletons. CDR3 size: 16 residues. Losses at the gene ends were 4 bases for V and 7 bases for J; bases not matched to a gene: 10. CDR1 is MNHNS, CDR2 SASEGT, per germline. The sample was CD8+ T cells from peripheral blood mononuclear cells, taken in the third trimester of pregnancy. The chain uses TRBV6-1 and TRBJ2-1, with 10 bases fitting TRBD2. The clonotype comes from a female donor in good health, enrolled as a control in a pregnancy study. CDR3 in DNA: TGTGCCAGCAGTGTGTTAGCGGGGGGAAATTCAAATGAGCAGTTCTTC. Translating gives CASSVLAGGNSNEQFF.